A selection of T cell receptor beta chains follows, all from one sample in a study of shared T cell receptors in the human thymus. This table comes from immunoSEQ multiplex PCR, and its TCRdb copy is limited to in-frame clones, with some not included. Of about 540,000 clones detected, about 84% appear once; the ten largest clones hold about 0.014%. These sequences were also reported in another study, on human thymus T cells.

Sample: thymocytes. These receptors all stem from a boy in the first two years of life with a congenital heart defect. Each CDR3 is given with its conserved first and last residue. D genes are given only for firm matches. A row's size may be missing; if present it is once, few, many or a size class.

TRBJ2-7	15	-	TRBV15	TRBD1	CATSSGTGAAYEQYF	TGTGCCACCAGCAGCGGGACAGGGGCCGCCTACGAGCAGTACTTC
TRBJ2-3	18	-	TRBV25-1	TRBD1	CASSECLLQGIGTDTQYF	TGTGCCAGCAGTGAATGTCTCCTACAGGGGATCGGCACAGATACGCAGTATTTT
TRBJ1-2	16	-	TRBV11-3	TRBD1	CASSFRDRGIWYGYTF	TGTGCCAGCAGCTTCCGGGACAGGGGTATTTGGTATGGCTACACCTTC
TRBJ2-1	15	-	TRBV9	-	CASKAGDETYNEQFF	TGTGCGAGCAAGGCTGGAGACGAGACCTACAATGAGCAGTTCTTC
TRBJ2-7	15	-	TRBV5-4	-	CASSSQTSGTYEQYF	TGTGCCAGCAGCTCCCAAACCTCCGGGACCTACGAGCAGTACTTC
TRBJ2-6	18	-	TRBV15	-	CATSRVGTPEAGANVLTF	TGTGCCACCAGCAGAGTAGGGACTCCCGAGGCTGGGGCCAACGTCCTGACTTTC
TRBJ2-7	14	-	TRBV28	-	CASWGGGRSYEQYF	TGTGCCAGCTGGGGAGGTGGCCGGTCCTACGAGCAGTACTTC
TRBJ2-1	17	-	TRBV11-2	TRBD2	CASSLDPRTSGMDEQFF	TGTGCCAGCAGCTTAGATCCCCGGACTAGCGGGATGGATGAGCAGTTCTTC
TRBJ2-7	15	once	TRBV7-9	-	CASSFRWVVTYEQYF	TGTGCCAGCAGCTTCAGGTGGGTTGTTACCTACGAGCAGTACTTC
TRBJ1-5	17	-	TRBV19	-	CASSIDGQNYSNQPQHF	TGTGCCAGTAGTATAGATGGACAGAATTATAGCAATCAGCCCCAGCATTTT
TRBJ2-5	16	-	TRBV23-1	TRBD1	CASGSRTGGAQETQYF	TGCGCCAGCGGATCTCGGACAGGGGGTGCGCAAGAGACCCAGTACTTC
TRBJ2-7	12	-	TRBV6-5	TRBD1	CAAYRGAYEQYF	TGTGCCGCCTACAGGGGGGCCTACGAGCAGTACTTC
TRBJ1-1	15	-	TRBV11-2	-	CASRPRDYRNTEAFF	TGTGCCAGCAGGCCCCGGGATTATAGGAACACTGAAGCTTTCTTT
TRBJ1-5	13	few	TRBV4-3	TRBD1	CASSRDRAQPQHF	TGCGCCAGCAGCCGGGACAGGGCTCAGCCCCAGCATTTT
TRBJ2-7	13	-	TRBV7-2	-	CASSRSVGPEQYF	TGTGCCAGCAGCAGGAGTGTGGGGCCCGAGCAGTACTTC
TRBJ2-5	16	once	TRBV19	-	CASTRRGAPFGETQYF	TGTGCCAGTACCCGACGGGGGGCGCCTTTCGGGGAGACCCAGTACTTC